This TCR beta chain derives from a study of T cells in narcolepsy. The overall study: Enrolled donors included narcolepsy type 1 or type 2 patients and healthy controls.

Overall study findings and caveats: Some memory CD4+ repertoires had no autoreactive clone sequences. Same-patient CSF and blood CD4+ T cell clonotypes included HCRT-specific and TRIB2-specific autoreactive ones. Reportedly, autoreactive clonotypes were serially detected in patients' blood but not controls'.

In regard to this clone: Its specificity is unknown.

CDR1 is SGHDT and CDR2 is YYEEEE in the germline V gene. The V and J ends lost 4 bases and 0 bases, in that order; junction bases with no gene match: 8. The CDR3 sequence is 18 residues long. Produced via immunoSEQ multiplex PCR; TCRdb's table is partial and in-frame only. The sample comprises about 40,000 clones, 70% to 90% of which are singletons, and less than 1.5% rests with the top ten. The clonotype comes from a human donor with narcolepsy. This chain uses TRBV5-6 with TRBJ1-6; TRBD1 matches at 9 bases. The sample comprised CD45RA- memory CD4+ T cells from PBMCs. CDR3 sequence: CASSTGGGLSSYNSPLHF. The CDR3 nucleotides read TGTGCCAGCAGCACAGGGGGCGGCCTTAGCTCCTATAATTCACCCCTCCACTTT.